These T cell receptor beta chains were read from a single sample in a study of blood T cell repertoires in COVID-19. TCRdb's table, derived via immunoSEQ multiplex PCR, lists solely in-frame clones and lacks some. This repertoire shows 90,000 to 120,000 clones, 75% to 90% found once; its top ten account for around 32%. Sequences were obtained from peripheral blood. These receptor sequences come from a woman older than 75 with acute or convalescent COVID-19. CDR3s include the opening cysteine and the closing phenylalanine or tryptophan. Each record gives: J gene, clone size, D gene, V gene, CDR3 length, CDR3 protein, CDR3 DNA. A D gene is named only where the DNA matches it firmly. The size field is filled for only some rows; it gives once, few, many or a size class.

J gene: TRBJ2-7; clone size: -; D gene: -; V gene: TRBV2; CDR3 length: 14; CDR3 protein: CASSIPGQLYEQYF; CDR3 DNA: TGTGCCAGCAGCATCCCGGGACAACTCTACGAGCAGTACTTC
J gene: TRBJ1-1; clone size: -; D gene: -; V gene: TRBV24-1; CDR3 length: 17; CDR3 protein: CATSDLPGGPDGVEAFF; CDR3 DNA: TGTGCCACCAGTGATCTACCGGGGGGACCGGATGGTGTTGAAGCTTTCTTT
J gene: TRBJ1-1; clone size: -; D gene: -; V gene: TRBV2; CDR3 length: 12; CDR3 protein: CASSRTADEAFF; CDR3 DNA: TGTGCCAGCTCTCGGACAGCTGATGAAGCTTTCTTT
J gene: TRBJ2-7; clone size: -; D gene: TRBD2; V gene: TRBV7-2; CDR3 length: 14; CDR3 protein: CASSPGGGPYEQYF; CDR3 DNA: TGTGCCAGCAGCCCGGGGGGGGGACCCTACGAGCAGTACTTC
J gene: TRBJ1-2; clone size: -; D gene: TRBD1; V gene: TRBV12-3/TRBV12-4; CDR3 length: 11; CDR3 protein: CASSLDRIYTF; CDR3 DNA: TGTGCCAGCAGCTTGGACAGGATCTACACCTTC
J gene: TRBJ2-2; clone size: once; D gene: TRBD1; V gene: TRBV5-6; CDR3 length: 17; CDR3 protein: CASSLAGRPGGGGELFF; CDR3 DNA: TGTGCCAGCAGCTTGGCCGGACGGCCAGGGGGCGGCGGGGAGCTGTTTTTT
J gene: TRBJ2-1; clone size: once; D gene: TRBD2; V gene: TRBV19; CDR3 length: 15; CDR3 protein: CASSITAGGINEQFF; CDR3 DNA: TGTGCCAGTAGTATTACGGCGGGGGGCATCAATGAGCAGTTCTTC
J gene: TRBJ1-2; clone size: -; D gene: -; V gene: TRBV11-2; CDR3 length: 17; CDR3 protein: CASSLETGSLFGYGYTF; CDR3 DNA: TGTGCCAGCAGCTTAGAGACAGGATCTCTGTTTGGGTATGGCTACACCTTC
J gene: TRBJ2-5; clone size: -; D gene: -; V gene: TRBV2; CDR3 length: 10; CDR3 protein: CASSILIQYF; CDR3 DNA: TGTGCCAGCAGTATCCTAATCCAGTACTTC
J gene: TRBJ2-7; clone size: few; D gene: -; V gene: TRBV4-1; CDR3 length: 15; CDR3 protein: CASSQEESAAYEQYF; CDR3 DNA: TGCGCCAGCAGCCAAGAGGAGTCGGCTGCCTACGAGCAGTACTTC
J gene: TRBJ1-4; clone size: -; D gene: -; V gene: TRBV4-3; CDR3 length: 16; CDR3 protein: CASSQGVVRGGEKLFF; CDR3 DNA: TGCGCCAGCAGCCAGGGGGTGGTCAGGGGTGGTGAAAAACTGTTTTTT
J gene: TRBJ1-2; clone size: -; D gene: -; V gene: TRBV5-6; CDR3 length: 13; CDR3 protein: CASRRPVADGYTF; CDR3 DNA: TGTGCCAGCAGACGTCCAGTGGCGGATGGCTACACCTTC
J gene: TRBJ2-1; clone size: -; D gene: TRBD2; V gene: TRBV9; CDR3 length: 14; CDR3 protein: CASSVGEGWFEQFF; CDR3 DNA: TGTGCCAGCAGCGTAGGGGAGGGGTGGTTTGAGCAGTTCTTC
J gene: TRBJ2-2; clone size: -; D gene: TRBD1; V gene: TRBV28; CDR3 length: 17; CDR3 protein: CASSLLTGHPNTGELFF; CDR3 DNA: TGTGCCAGCAGTTTACTGACAGGGCACCCTAACACCGGGGAGCTGTTTTTT
J gene: TRBJ1-2; clone size: -; D gene: TRBD1; V gene: TRBV9; CDR3 length: 15; CDR3 protein: CASSSLRDRGNGYTF; CDR3 DNA: TGTGCCAGCAGCTCTCTCAGGGACAGGGGGAATGGCTACACCTTC
J gene: TRBJ2-7; clone size: -; D gene: -; V gene: TRBV5-4; CDR3 length: 14; CDR3 protein: CASSLGLAPYEQYF; CDR3 DNA: TGTGCCAGCAGCCTCGGACTTGCTCCCTACGAGCAGTACTTC
J gene: TRBJ1-2; clone size: -; D gene: TRBD1; V gene: TRBV6-2/TRBV6-3; CDR3 length: 12; CDR3 protein: CASSRQGYGYTF; CDR3 DNA: TGTGCCAGCAGTCGACAGGGTTATGGCTACACCTTC
J gene: TRBJ2-2; clone size: -; D gene: TRBD1; V gene: TRBV19; CDR3 length: 16; CDR3 protein: CASSITPGQGTGELFF; CDR3 DNA: TGTGCCAGTAGTATAACCCCGGGACAGGGTACCGGGGAGCTGTTTTTT
J gene: TRBJ2-5; clone size: -; D gene: -; V gene: TRBV7-9; CDR3 length: 14; CDR3 protein: CASSMKRYQETQYF; CDR3 DNA: TGTGCCAGCAGCATGAAACGGTACCAAGAGACCCAGTACTTC
J gene: TRBJ2-7; clone size: -; D gene: -; V gene: TRBV21-1; CDR3 length: 15; CDR3 protein: CASSSKCGGDYEQYF; CDR3 DNA: TGTGCCAGCAGCAGCAAATGCGGGGGGGACTACGAGCAGTACTTC
J gene: TRBJ1-3; clone size: -; D gene: -; V gene: TRBV4-3; CDR3 length: 15; CDR3 protein: CASSQDWGLGNTIYF; CDR3 DNA: TGCGCCAGCAGCCAAGATTGGGGCTTAGGAAACACCATATATTTT
J gene: TRBJ1-2; clone size: -; D gene: -; V gene: TRBV9; CDR3 length: 16; CDR3 protein: CASSVNRLDKAYGYTF; CDR3 DNA: TGTGCCAGCAGCGTAAACCGGCTCGACAAAGCCTATGGCTACACCTTC
J gene: TRBJ1-4; clone size: -; D gene: -; V gene: TRBV6-5; CDR3 length: 15; CDR3 protein: CASSYSKGRGEKLFF; CDR3 DNA: TGTGCCAGCAGTTACTCAAAGGGGCGGGGTGAAAAACTGTTTTTT
J gene: TRBJ2-5; clone size: -; D gene: -; V gene: TRBV7-2; CDR3 length: 14; CDR3 protein: CASSPVLQRETQYF; CDR3 DNA: TGTGCCAGCAGCCCAGTTCTCCAGCGCGAGACCCAGTACTTC
J gene: TRBJ2-5; clone size: once; D gene: -; V gene: TRBV19; CDR3 length: 15; CDR3 protein: CASSMAGSLGETQYF; CDR3 DNA: TGTGCCAGTAGTATGGCCGGGTCCCTAGGAGAGACCCAGTACTTC
J gene: TRBJ1-1; clone size: -; D gene: TRBD1; V gene: TRBV30; CDR3 length: 15; CDR3 protein: CAWRIPGQGLTEAFF; CDR3 DNA: TGTGCCTGGAGAATACCGGGACAGGGTCTCACTGAAGCTTTCTTT
J gene: TRBJ1-1; clone size: -; D gene: -; V gene: TRBV18; CDR3 length: 14; CDR3 protein: CASAPGDANTEAFF; CDR3 DNA: TGTGCCAGCGCGCCGGGGGATGCGAACACTGAAGCTTTCTTT
J gene: TRBJ1-1; clone size: -; D gene: TRBD1; V gene: TRBV5-4; CDR3 length: 16; CDR3 protein: CASSFGQGIFNTEAFF; CDR3 DNA: TGTGCCAGCAGCTTTGGACAGGGGATTTTTAACACTGAAGCTTTCTTT
J gene: TRBJ1-6; clone size: -; D gene: -; V gene: TRBV30; CDR3 length: 16; CDR3 protein: CAWGPGVEGKYSPLHF; CDR3 DNA: TGTGCCTGGGGCCCCGGGGTGGAAGGAAAGTATTCACCCCTCCACTTT
J gene: TRBJ1-1; clone size: -; D gene: -; V gene: TRBV19; CDR3 length: 13; CDR3 protein: CASSMRPGGEAFF; CDR3 DNA: TGTGCCAGTAGTATGAGACCGGGAGGAGAAGCTTTCTTT